Sequencing of this T cell receptor beta chain was carried out in a study of blood T cell repertoires in COVID-19. Study context: Acute and convalescent COVID-19 specimens originated in the United States, Italy and Spain.

The CDR3 is 12 residues long. Germline V lookup: CDR1 SGHDT, CDR2 YYEEEE. V lost 3 bases, J lost 11 bases, and 7 bases stayed unmatched. Produced via immunoSEQ multiplex PCR; TCRdb's table is partial and in-frame only. The sample comprises about 310,000 clones, roughly 90% of which are singletons, and about 1% rests with the top ten. The sequenced sample consisted of peripheral blood. V is TRBV5-6 and J is TRBJ1-1; 7 bases are a match to TRBD1. This sequence was found in a woman aged 40 to 49 with COVID-19, enrolled during active disease. The chain's CDR3 is CASSYDRVGAFF. The CDR3 DNA follows: TGTGCCAGCAGCTATGACAGGGTAGGGGCTTTCTTT.